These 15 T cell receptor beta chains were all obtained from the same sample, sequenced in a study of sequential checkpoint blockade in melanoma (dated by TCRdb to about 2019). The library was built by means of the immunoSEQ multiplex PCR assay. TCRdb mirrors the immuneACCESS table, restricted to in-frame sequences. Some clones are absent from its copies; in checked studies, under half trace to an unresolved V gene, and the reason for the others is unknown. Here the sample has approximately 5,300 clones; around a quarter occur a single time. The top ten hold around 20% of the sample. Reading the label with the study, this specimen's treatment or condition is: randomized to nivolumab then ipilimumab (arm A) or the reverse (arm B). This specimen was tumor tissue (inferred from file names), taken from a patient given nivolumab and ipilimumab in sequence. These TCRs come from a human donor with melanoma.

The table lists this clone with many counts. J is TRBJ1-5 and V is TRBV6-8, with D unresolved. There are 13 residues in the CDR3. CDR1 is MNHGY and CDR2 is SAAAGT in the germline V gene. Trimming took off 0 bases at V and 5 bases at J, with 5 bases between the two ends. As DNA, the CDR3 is TGTGCCAGCAGTTACTCGCCCGATCAGCCCCAGCATTTT. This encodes CASSYSPDQPQHF.

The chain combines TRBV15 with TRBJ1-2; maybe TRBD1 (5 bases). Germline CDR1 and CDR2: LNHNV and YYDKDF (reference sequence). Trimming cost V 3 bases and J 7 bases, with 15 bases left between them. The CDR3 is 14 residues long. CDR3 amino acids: CATSSERGAGGYTF. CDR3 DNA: TGTGCCACCAGCAGCGAACGAGGGGCAGGTGGCTACACCTTC.

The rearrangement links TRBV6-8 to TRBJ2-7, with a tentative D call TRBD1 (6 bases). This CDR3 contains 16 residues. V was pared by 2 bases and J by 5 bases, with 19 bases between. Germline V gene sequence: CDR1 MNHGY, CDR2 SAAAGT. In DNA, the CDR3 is TGTGCCAGCAGTTACCCCCGGGACACCCTAGAGCACGAGCAGTACTTC. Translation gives CASSYPRDTLEHEQYF.

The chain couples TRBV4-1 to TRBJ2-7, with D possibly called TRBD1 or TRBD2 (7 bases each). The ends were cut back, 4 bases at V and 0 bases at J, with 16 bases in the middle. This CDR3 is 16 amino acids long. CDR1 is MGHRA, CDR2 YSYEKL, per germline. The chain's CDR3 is CASSLNQGGGSYEQYF. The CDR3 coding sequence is TGCGCCAGCAGCCTAAATCAGGGGGGGGGCTCCTACGAGCAGTACTTC.

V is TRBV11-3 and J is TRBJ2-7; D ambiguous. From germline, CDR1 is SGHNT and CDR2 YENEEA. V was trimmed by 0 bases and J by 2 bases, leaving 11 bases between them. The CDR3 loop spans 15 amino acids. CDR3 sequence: CASSLDPTLPYEQYF. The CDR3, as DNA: TGTGCCAGCAGCTTAGACCCGACGCTCCCCTACGAGCAGTACTTC.

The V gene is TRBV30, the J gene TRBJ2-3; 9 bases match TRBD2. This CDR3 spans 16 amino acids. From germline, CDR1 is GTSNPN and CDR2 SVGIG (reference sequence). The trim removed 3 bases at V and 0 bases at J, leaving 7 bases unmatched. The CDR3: CAWSLLAGRSTDTQYF. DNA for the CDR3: TGTGCCTGGAGCCTCCTAGCGGGGAGGAGCACAGATACGCAGTATTTT.

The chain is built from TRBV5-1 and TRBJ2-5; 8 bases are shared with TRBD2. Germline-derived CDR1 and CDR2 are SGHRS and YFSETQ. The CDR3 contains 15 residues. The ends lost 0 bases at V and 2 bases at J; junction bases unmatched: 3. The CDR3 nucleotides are TGCGCCAGCAGCTTGGGACTAGCGAGGCAAGAGACCCAGTACTTC. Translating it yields CASSLGLARQETQYF.

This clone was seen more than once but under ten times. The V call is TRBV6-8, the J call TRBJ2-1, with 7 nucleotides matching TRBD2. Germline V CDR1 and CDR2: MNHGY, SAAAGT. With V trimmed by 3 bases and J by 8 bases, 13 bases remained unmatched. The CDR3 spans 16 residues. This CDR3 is CASSYGSRGVQDEQFF. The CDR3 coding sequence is TGTGCCAGCAGTTATGGGTCCCGGGGGGTCCAGGATGAGCAGTTCTTC.

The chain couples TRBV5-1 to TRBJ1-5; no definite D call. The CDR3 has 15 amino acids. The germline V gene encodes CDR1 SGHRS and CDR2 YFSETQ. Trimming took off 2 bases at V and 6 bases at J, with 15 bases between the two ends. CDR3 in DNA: TGCGCCAGCAGCTTTTCTGGGGTTGACGGTCAGCCCCAGCATTTT. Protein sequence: CASSFSGVDGQPQHF.

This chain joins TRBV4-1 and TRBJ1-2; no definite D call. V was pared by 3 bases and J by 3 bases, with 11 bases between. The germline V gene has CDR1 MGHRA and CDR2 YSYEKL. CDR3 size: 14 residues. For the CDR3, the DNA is TGCGCCAGCAGCCAGCTCCCCGGGGACTATGGCTACACCTTC. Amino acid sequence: CASSQLPGDYGYTF.

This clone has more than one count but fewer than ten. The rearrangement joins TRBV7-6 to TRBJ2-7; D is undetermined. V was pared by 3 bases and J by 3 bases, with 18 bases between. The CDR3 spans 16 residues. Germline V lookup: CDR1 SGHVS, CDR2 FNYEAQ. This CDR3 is CASSLVDEQFLYEQYF. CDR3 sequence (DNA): TGTGCCAGCAGCTTGGTGGATGAGCAATTCCTCTACGAGCAGTACTTC. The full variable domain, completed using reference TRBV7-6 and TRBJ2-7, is GAGVSQSPRYKVTKRGQDVALRCDPISGHVSLYWYRQALGQGPEFLTYFNYEAQQDKSGLPNDRFSAERPEGSISTLTIQRTEQRDSAMYRCASSLVDEQFLYEQYFGPGTRLTVT.

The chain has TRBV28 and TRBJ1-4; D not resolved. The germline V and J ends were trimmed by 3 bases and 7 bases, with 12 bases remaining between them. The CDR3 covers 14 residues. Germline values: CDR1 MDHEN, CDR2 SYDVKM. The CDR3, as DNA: TGTGCCAGCAGTTTGAGCGACCCGGCTGAAAAACTGTTTTTT. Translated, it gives CASSLSDPAEKLFF.

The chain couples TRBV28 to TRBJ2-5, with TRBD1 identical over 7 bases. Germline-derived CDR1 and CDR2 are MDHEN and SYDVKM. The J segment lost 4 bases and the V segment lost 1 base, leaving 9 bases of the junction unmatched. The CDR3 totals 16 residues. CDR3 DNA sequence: TGTGCCAGCAGTTTATCCGGGACAGTCTCCCTAGAGACCCAGTACTTC. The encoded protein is CASSLSGTVSLETQYF.

CDR3 residues: CASSGSRDTARETQYF. In DNA form, the CDR3 reads TGTGCCAGCAGTGGATCCCGGGACACTGCTCGGGAGACCCAGTACTTC. This rearrangement joins TRBV6-8 to TRBJ2-5; D may be TRBD1 (6 bases). Between the trimmed V and J ends, which lost 5 bases and 5 bases, there was a span of 21 bases. The length of the CDR3 is 16 residues. Germline V lookup: CDR1 MNHGY, CDR2 SAAAGT.

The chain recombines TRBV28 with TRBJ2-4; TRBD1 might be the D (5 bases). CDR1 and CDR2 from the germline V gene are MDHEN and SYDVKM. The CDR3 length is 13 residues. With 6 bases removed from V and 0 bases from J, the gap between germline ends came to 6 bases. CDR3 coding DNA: TGTGCCAGCAGGGGGCCAGCCAAAAACATTCAGTACTTC. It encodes CASRGPAKNIQYF.